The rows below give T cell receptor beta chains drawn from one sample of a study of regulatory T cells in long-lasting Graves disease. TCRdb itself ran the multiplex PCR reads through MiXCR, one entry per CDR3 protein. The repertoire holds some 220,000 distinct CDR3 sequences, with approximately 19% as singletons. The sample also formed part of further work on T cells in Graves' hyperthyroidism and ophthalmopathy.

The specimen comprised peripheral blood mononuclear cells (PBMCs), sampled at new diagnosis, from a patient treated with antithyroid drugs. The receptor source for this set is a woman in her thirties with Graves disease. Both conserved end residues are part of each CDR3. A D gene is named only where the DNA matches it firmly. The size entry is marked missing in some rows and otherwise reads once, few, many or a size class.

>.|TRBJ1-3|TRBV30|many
CAWSVPRAGNTIYF
TGTGCCTGGAGTGTACCCAGGGCTGGAAACACCATATATTTT
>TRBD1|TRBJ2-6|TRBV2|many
CASSEEDRDSVSGANVLTF
TGTGCCAGCAGTGAAGAGGACAGGGATTCGGTTTCTGGGGCCAACGTCCTGACTTTC
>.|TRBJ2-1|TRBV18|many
CASSPPSADEQFF
TGTGCCAGCTCACCACCCAGCGCCGATGAGCAGTTCTTC
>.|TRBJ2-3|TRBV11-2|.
CASSLRVGYLTDTQYF
TGTGCCAGCAGCTTACGAGTAGGCTACCTCACAGATACGCAGTATTTT
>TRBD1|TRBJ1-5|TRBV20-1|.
CSAGDRGLGQPQHF
TGCAGTGCCGGGGACAGGGGGCTCGGTCAGCCCCAGCATTTT
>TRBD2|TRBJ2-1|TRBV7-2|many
CASSFKAGDNEQFF
TGTGCCAGCAGCTTTAAGGCGGGGGACAATGAGCAGTTCTTC
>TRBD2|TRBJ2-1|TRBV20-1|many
CSARDGGREGYNEQFF
TGCAGTGCTAGAGATGGAGGCCGGGAGGGTTACAATGAGCAGTTCTTC
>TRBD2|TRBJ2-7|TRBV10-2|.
CASKPGLAAYEQYF
TGCGCCAGCAAACCGGGACTAGCGGCCTACGAGCAGTACTTC
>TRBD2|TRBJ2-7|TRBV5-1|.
CASSLGGLAGGYEQYF
TGCGCCAGCAGCTTGGGGGGGCTAGCGGGGGGCTACGAGCAGTACTTC
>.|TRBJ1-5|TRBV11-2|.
CASQNRALSYQPQHF
TGTGCCAGCCAGAACAGGGCTTTAAGCTATCAGCCCCAGCATTTT
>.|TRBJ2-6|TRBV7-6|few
CASSFGANVLTF
TGTGCCAGCAGCTTCGGGGCCAACGTCCTGACTTTC
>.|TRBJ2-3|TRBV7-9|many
CASSLSPRDTQYF
TGTGCCAGCAGCTTAAGTCCCCGGGATACGCAGTATTTT
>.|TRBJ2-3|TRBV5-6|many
CASSLPPPDTQYF
TGTGCCAGCAGCTTGCCTCCCCCAGATACGCAGTATTTT
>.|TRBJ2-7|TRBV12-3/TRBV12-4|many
CASSPGVSYEQYF
TGTGCCAGCAGTCCCGGGGTTTCATACGAGCAGTACTTC
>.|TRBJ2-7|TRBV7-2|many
CASSLGLDTYEQYF
TGTGCCAGCAGCTTAGGACTGGACACCTACGAGCAGTACTTC
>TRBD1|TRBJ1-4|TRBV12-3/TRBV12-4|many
CASSQDRVREKLFF
TGTGCCAGCAGTCAGGACAGGGTTCGTGAAAAACTGTTTTTT
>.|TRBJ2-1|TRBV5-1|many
CASSFNADLYNEQFF
TGCGCCAGCAGCTTCAACGCGGACCTCTACAATGAGCAGTTCTTC
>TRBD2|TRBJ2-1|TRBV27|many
CASSFETSGKNEQFF
TGTGCCAGCAGTTTCGAGACTAGCGGGAAAAATGAGCAGTTCTTC
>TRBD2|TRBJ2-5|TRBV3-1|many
CASSQEIGTSETRPGETQYF
TGTGCCAGCAGCCAGGAGATCGGGACTAGCGAGACCCGCCCCGGGGAGACCCAGTACTTC
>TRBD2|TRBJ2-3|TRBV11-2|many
CASSSLAGKTDTQYF
TGTGCCAGCAGCTCGCTAGCGGGAAAGACAGATACGCAGTATTTT
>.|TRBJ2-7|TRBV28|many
CASKSRGYEQYF
TGTGCCTCTAAGTCTCGCGGCTACGAGCAGTACTTC
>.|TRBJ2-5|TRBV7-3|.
CASSLPPFETQYF
TGTGCCAGCAGCTTGCCCCCCTTCGAGACCCAGTACTTC
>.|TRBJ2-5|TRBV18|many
CASSQEETQYF
TGTGCCAGCTCACAAGAAGAGACCCAGTACTTC
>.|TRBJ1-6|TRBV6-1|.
CASSEAPGAGNSPLHF
TGTGCCAGCAGTGAAGCACCCGGGGCAGGTAATTCACCCCTCCACTTT
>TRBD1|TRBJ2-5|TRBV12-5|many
CASGSGQGMETQYF
TGTGCTAGTGGTTCGGGACAGGGAATGGAGACCCAGTACTTC
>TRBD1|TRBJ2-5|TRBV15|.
CATSRGQGARETQYF
TGTGCCACCAGCAGAGGACAGGGGGCAAGGGAGACCCAGTACTTC
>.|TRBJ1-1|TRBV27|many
CASSSPNWGGKTEAFF
TGTGCCAGCAGTTCCCCTAATTGGGGAGGGAAGACTGAAGCTTTCTTT
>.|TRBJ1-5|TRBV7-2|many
CASSWLVDQPQHF
TGTGCCAGCAGCTGGTTGGTAGATCAGCCCCAGCATTTT
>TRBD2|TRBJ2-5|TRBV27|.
CASSRRERETQYF
TGTGCCAGCTCCAGGCGGGAGCGGGAGACCCAGTACTTC
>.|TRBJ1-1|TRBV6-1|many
CASRGPLMNTEAFF
TGTGCCAGCAGGGGACCGCTGATGAACACTGAAGCTTTCTTT
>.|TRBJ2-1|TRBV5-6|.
CAGSLDPSSYNEQFF
TGTGCCGGCAGCTTGGACCCCAGCTCCTACAATGAGCAGTTCTTC
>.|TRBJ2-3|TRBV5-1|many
CASSLQGGTDTQYF
TGTGCCAGCAGCTTACAGGGCGGTACAGATACGCAGTATTTT
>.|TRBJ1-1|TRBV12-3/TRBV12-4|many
CASSLKKGMAAFF
TGTGCCAGCAGTCTCAAAAAGGGGATGGCGGCTTTCTTT
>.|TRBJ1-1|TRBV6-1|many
CASSSTGRSEAFF
TGTGCCAGCAGCTCGACAGGTCGTTCTGAAGCTTTCTTT
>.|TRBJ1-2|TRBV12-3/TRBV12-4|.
CASTNQTSMYLCASSQVSYGYTF
.
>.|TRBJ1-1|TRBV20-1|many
CSARPGRIMNTEAFF
TGCAGTGCTAGGCCGGGACGTATTATGAACACTGAAGCTTTCTTT
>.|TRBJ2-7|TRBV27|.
CASSLYTENRQYF
TGTGCCAGCAGTTTATACACAGAGAACAGGCAGTACTTC
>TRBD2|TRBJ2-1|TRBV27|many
CASSARLAGGLYNEQFF
TGTGCCAGCAGTGCCAGACTAGCGGGAGGGCTATACAATGAGCAGTTCTTC
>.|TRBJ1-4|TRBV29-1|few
CSSAGSAGEKLFF
TGCAGCTCTGCTGGCAGCGCGGGGGAAAAACTGTTTTTT
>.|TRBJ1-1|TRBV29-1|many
CSAQGWNTEAFF
TGCAGCGCCCAGGGGTGGAACACTGAAGCTTTCTTT
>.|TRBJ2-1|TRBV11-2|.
CASSLDGGRIYNEQFF
TGTGCCAGCAGCTTAGATGGCGGAAGGATTTACAATGAGCAGTTCTTC
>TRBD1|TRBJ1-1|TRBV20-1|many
CSAREVTGQGIRNTEAFF
TGCAGTGCTAGAGAGGTTACGGGACAGGGGATCAGGAACACTGAAGCTTTCTTT
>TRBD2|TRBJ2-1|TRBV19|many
CASSGALAANEQFF
TGTGCCAGTTCTGGGGCCCTAGCGGCCAATGAGCAGTTCTTC
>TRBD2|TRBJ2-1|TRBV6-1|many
CASSEFATSGRGNNEQFF
TGTGCCAGCAGTGAATTCGCGACTAGCGGGAGGGGCAACAATGAGCAGTTCTTC
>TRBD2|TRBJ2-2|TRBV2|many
CASSRAGGRTGELFF
TGTGCCAGCAGTCGGGCGGGGGGACGCACCGGGGAGCTGTTTTTT
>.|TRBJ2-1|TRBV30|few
CAWSLGTPEEQFF
TGTGCCTGGAGTTTGGGGACCCCTGAGGAGCAGTTCTTC
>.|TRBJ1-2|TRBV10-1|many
CASSEWGHYGYTF
TGCGCCAGCAGTGAATGGGGCCACTATGGCTACACCTTC
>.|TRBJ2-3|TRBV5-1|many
CASYPGGATDTQYF
TGCGCCAGCTACCCGGGCGGGGCCACAGATACGCAGTATTTT
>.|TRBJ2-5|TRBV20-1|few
CSATNILQETQYF
TGCAGTGCTACCAATATCCTACAAGAGACCCAGTACTTC